This T cell receptor beta chain emerged from a study of blood T cell repertoires in COVID-19. The germline V gene has CDR1 LNHDA and CDR2 SQIVND (reference sequence). This CDR3 region has 14 residues. Deletions cut 3 bases from V and 5 bases from J, with 13 bases between. The method was immunoSEQ multiplex PCR; TCRdb's version includes in-frame clones alone and lacks a portion of them. The sample holds 150,000 to 200,000 clones, roughly 84% seen once. This clonotype was sampled from a man aged 18 to 30 with active or convalescent COVID-19. This rearrangement joins TRBV19 to TRBJ1-1, with D hard to call. The sequenced material came from peripheral blood. This CDR3 reads CASSISNRGTEAFF. CDR3 in DNA: TGTGCCAGTAGTATTTCTAACCGAGGGACTGAAGCTTTCTTT.